Listed below are T cell receptor beta chains from one sample, sequenced in a study of blood T cell repertoires in COVID-19. The data were produced by immunoSEQ multiplex PCR, yet TCRdb's version contains in-frame clones alone and is incomplete. The sample carries approximately 140,000 clones, more than 70% recorded once. What was sequenced was peripheral blood. The receptors here all came from a human donor in a cohort sampled during active COVID-19. The CDR3 runs from the conserved cysteine through the conserved F or W. Each record gives: J gene, clone size, D gene, V gene, CDR3 protein, CDR3 DNA. D genes are given only for firm matches. Part of the rows lack a size; the others show once, few, many or a class for expanded clones.

TRBJ1-5,few,TRBD1,TRBV7-2,CASSLRTGSNQPQHF,TGTGCCAGCAGCTTACGGACAGGGAGCAATCAGCCCCAGCATTTT
TRBJ1-2,.,.,TRBV7-6,CASSLGSGGDYGYTF,TGTGCCAGCAGCTTAGGGTCTGGGGGCGACTATGGCTACACCTTC
TRBJ1-1,once,TRBD1,TRBV5-5,CASSGTVRNTEAFF,TGTGCCAGCAGCGGGACAGTAAGGAACACTGAAGCTTTCTTT
TRBJ2-3,once,TRBD2,TRBV30,CAWTQLAGSGDTQYF,TGTGCCTGGACACAACTAGCGGGGTCGGGCGATACGCAGTATTTT
TRBJ1-1,.,.,TRBV2,CASSEALQKNTEAFF,TGTGCCAGCAGTGAAGCCTTACAGAAGAACACTGAAGCTTTCTTT
TRBJ1-1,.,TRBD1,TRBV5-6,CASIKSRQGILNTEAFF,TGTGCCAGCATCAAATCCCGACAGGGGATTTTAAACACTGAAGCTTTCTTT
TRBJ2-7,.,TRBD2,TRBV5-4,CASSFGLAGGRYEQYF,TGTGCCAGCAGCTTTGGACTAGCGGGGGGCCGATACGAGCAGTACTTC
TRBJ1-6,.,.,TRBV13,CASSHREYNSPLHF,TGTGCCAGCAGCCACAGGGAGTATAATTCACCCCTCCACTTT
TRBJ2-4,.,.,TRBV29-1,CSAEQGSAKNIQYF,TGCAGCGCGGAACAGGGATCGGCCAAAAACATTCAGTACTTC
TRBJ2-2,once,.,TRBV27,CASSLSNGGPNTGELFF,TGTGCCAGCAGTTTATCCAACGGGGGGCCGAACACCGGGGAGCTGTTTTTT
TRBJ2-3,.,.,TRBV7-8,CASSLPLDRTDTQYF,TGTGCCAGCAGCTTACCGCTAGATCGCACAGATACGCAGTATTTT
TRBJ2-7,.,.,TRBV15,CATSRAREGYEQYF,TGTGCCACCAGCAGAGCCAGGGAAGGCTACGAGCAGTACTTC
TRBJ1-4,.,TRBD1,TRBV4-1,CASSPRDRGSLTDEKLFF,TGCGCCAGCAGCCCCCGGGACAGGGGCAGCCTCACGGATGAAAAACTGTTTTTT
TRBJ1-2,.,TRBD1,TRBV6-5,CASSYYGTASNYGYTF,TGTGCCAGCAGTTATTATGGGACAGCCTCTAACTATGGCTACACCTTC
TRBJ1-4,.,.,TRBV2,CASSEGPGTELFF,TGTGCCAGCAGTGAAGGGCCCGGGACTGAACTGTTTTTT
TRBJ1-5,.,.,TRBV27,CASSSSGKQPQHF,TGTGCCAGCAGTTCCTCGGGGAAACAGCCCCAGCATTTT
TRBJ1-5,.,TRBD1,TRBV10-2,CASSETGGTQPQHF,TGCGCCAGCAGTGAGACAGGGGGTACTCAGCCCCAGCATTTT
TRBJ1-5,.,.,TRBV6-5,CASSYSMANDQPQHF,TGTGCCAGCAGTTACTCGATGGCAAATGATCAGCCCCAGCATTTT
TRBJ2-7,.,.,TRBV4-1,CASSQDPVTYEQYF,TGCGCCAGCAGCCAAGACCCAGTTACCTACGAGCAGTACTTC
TRBJ2-7,.,TRBD1,TRBV18,CASSQTGTGGIEQYF,TGTGCCAGCTCACAAACCGGGACAGGGGGCATCGAGCAGTACTTC
TRBJ2-1,.,.,TRBV6-5,CASTTRLGYNEQFF,TGTGCCAGCACCACCAGGTTGGGCTACAATGAGCAGTTCTTC
TRBJ1-4,once,TRBD1,TRBV4-1,CASSQDHHHQGATNEKLFF,TGCGCCAGCAGCCAAGATCATCATCACCAGGGGGCAACTAATGAAAAACTGTTTTTT